Each of the 12 T cell receptor beta chains below was sequenced from the same sample in a study of cytomegalovirus exposure and HLA in healthy donors. Primers: 60 Vbeta forward and 13 Jbeta reverse. Here immunoSEQ multiplex PCR was the method, and the copy in TCRdb shows in-frame clones only, minus some. The sample includes some 120,000 clones, around three quarters of them seen just once. The sequenced sample consisted of PBMCs. The origin of the receptors is a woman aged 45-65 years in good health and CMV-seronegative.

The CDR3 nucleotides are TGTGCCTGGAGCGTTAGTGTGAACACTGAAGCTTTCTTT. Translating gives CAWSVSVNTEAFF. The J gene is TRBJ1-1, the V gene TRBV30; D gene uncertain. The ends were cut back, 3 bases at V and 0 bases at J, with 8 bases in the middle. Looked up from germline, CDR1 is GTSNPN and CDR2 is SVGIG (reference sequence). The CDR3 covers 13 residues.

The chain is built from TRBV7-3 and TRBJ2-1; 11 bases map to TRBD2. Losses at the gene ends were 4 bases for V and 4 bases for J; bases not matched to a gene: 3. This CDR3 comprises 15 residues. Germline CDR1 and CDR2: SGHTA and FQGTGA. CDR3 in amino acids: CASSYTSGGYNEQFF. The DNA for the CDR3 is TGTGCCAGCAGCTATACTAGCGGGGGATACAATGAGCAGTTCTTC.

This chain connects TRBV19 to TRBJ2-7, with 10 bases identical to TRBD2. Germline CDR1 is LNHDA and CDR2 is SQIVND (reference sequence). CDR3 length equals 15 residues. V shed 4 bases, J shed 2 bases, and the junction held 5 bases outside the gene matches. As DNA, the CDR3 is TGTGCCAGTAGTAGCCTAGCGGGAGAGCCCTACGAGCAGTACTTC. Translation: CASSSLAGEPYEQYF. Based on the CDR3 plus reference TRBV19 and TRBJ2-7, the full variable domain is DGGITQSPKYLFRKEGQNVTLSCEQNLNHDAMYWYRQDPGQGLRLIYYSQIVNDFQKGDIAEGYSVSREKKESFPLTVTSAQKNPTAFYLCASSSLAGEPYEQYFGPGTRLTVT.

The chain uses TRBV7-2 and TRBJ2-2, with a weak D call TRBD1 (5 bases). Germline V gives CDR1 SGHTA, CDR2 FQGNSA. V lost 5 bases and J 4 bases, leaving 8 bases between the germline ends. The length of the CDR3 is 13 residues. The CDR3 loop reads CASSTQGTGELFF. The CDR3, as DNA: TGTGCCAGCAGCACTCAGGGCACCGGGGAGCTGTTTTTT.

This rearrangement joins TRBV7-2 to TRBJ1-6, with 7 bases identical to TRBD1. The CDR3 totals 17 residues. V lost 1 base and J lost 4; bases outside the gene matches: 7. Germline V gene lookup returns CDR1 SGHTA and CDR2 FQGNSA. This CDR3 is CASSLDTGAAYNSPLHF. CDR3 coding DNA: TGTGCCAGCAGCTTAGATACAGGGGCAGCATATAATTCACCCCTCCACTTT. Filled out from reference TRBV7-2 and TRBJ1-6, the complete variable domain reads GAGVSQSPSNKVTEKGKDVELRCDPISGHTALYWYRQSLGQGLEFLIYFQGNSAPDKSGLPSDRFSAERTGGSVSTLTIQRTQQEDSAVYLCASSLDTGAAYNSPLHFGNGTRLTVT.

The V and J genes are TRBV29-1 and TRBJ2-5, with D perhaps matching TRBD2 (5 bases). CDR1 and CDR2 (germline): SQVTM, ANQGSEA. V was cut by 4 bases and J by 0 bases, with 15 bases left in between. The CDR3 consists of 15 residues. The CDR3 region is CSVVPARGYQETQYF. The CDR3 bases are TGCAGCGTTGTCCCAGCAAGAGGGTACCAAGAGACCCAGTACTTC.

This chain joins TRBV6-5 and TRBJ1-3; 7 nucleotides agree with TRBD1. The germline V gene has CDR1 MNHEY and CDR2 SVGAGI. The CDR3 loop spans 15 amino acids. V gave up 6 bases and J gave up 0 bases; unmatched junction bases: 5. The CDR3 DNA follows: TGTGCCAGCAGCTCGACAGGGATCTCTGGAAACACCATATATTTT. Translating gives CASSSTGISGNTIYF.

This chain connects TRBV28 to TRBJ2-1, with 7 bases that match TRBD2. J lost 2 bases, V lost 8 bases, and 6 bases had no gene match. Germline V gives CDR1 MDHEN, CDR2 SYDVKM. The CDR3 contains 14 residues. The CDR3 DNA reads TGTGCCAGCGGGGAGGGAGGCCCCTACAATGAGCAGTTCTTC. The encoded protein is CASGEGGPYNEQFF.

The genes are TRBV6-1 and TRBJ1-2; TRBD1 aligns across 9 bases. The V segment lost 5 bases and the J segment 5 bases; nucleotides outside the gene matches: 9. The CDR3 consists of 15 residues. The germline V gene encodes CDR1 MNHNS and CDR2 SASEGT. The CDR3 DNA follows: TGTGCCAGCAGTCGAGGGGGGGACAGGGCATATGGCTACACCTTC. This gives the protein CASSRGGDRAYGYTF.

This sequence joins TRBV5-1 and TRBJ2-7, with 10 bases that match TRBD2. The CDR3 has 15 amino acids. The J segment lost 5 bases and the V segment lost 3 bases, leaving 8 bases of the junction unmatched. CDR1 is SGHRS, CDR2 YFSETQ, per germline. CDR3 protein: CASSYLAGESDEQYF. DNA for the CDR3: TGCGCCAGCAGCTACCTAGCGGGAGAATCGGACGAGCAGTACTTC.

The chain has TRBV21-1 and TRBJ2-7; TRBD1 is the table's D call and was not checked against the DNA. TRBV21-1 is tagged as a pseudogene. The CDR3 has 17 amino acids. CDR3 in DNA: TGTGCCAGCAGCACACGAAATAGGACAGGGGAGATCCACGAGCAGTACTTC. Amino acids: CASSTRNRTGEIHEQYF.

V is TRBV7-2 and J is TRBJ2-1, with a possible D match to TRBD2 (6 bases). Germline CDR1 and CDR2: SGHTA and FQGNSA. The V end was cut by 8 bases, the J end by 3 bases, with 20 bases between. The CDR3 is made up of 16 amino acids. The CDR3 loop is CASGSSGLSGYNEQFF. The CDR3 DNA is TGTGCCAGCGGTTCTTCAGGTCTTAGCGGCTACAATGAGCAGTTCTTC. The full variable domain, in which reference TRBV7-2 and TRBJ2-1 provide the parts outside the CDR3, is GAGVSQSPSNKVTEKGKDVELRCDPISGHTALYWYRQSLGQGLEFLIYFQGNSAPDKSGLPSDRFSAERTGGSVSTLTIQRTQQEDSAVYLCASGSSGLSGYNEQFFGPGTRLTVL.